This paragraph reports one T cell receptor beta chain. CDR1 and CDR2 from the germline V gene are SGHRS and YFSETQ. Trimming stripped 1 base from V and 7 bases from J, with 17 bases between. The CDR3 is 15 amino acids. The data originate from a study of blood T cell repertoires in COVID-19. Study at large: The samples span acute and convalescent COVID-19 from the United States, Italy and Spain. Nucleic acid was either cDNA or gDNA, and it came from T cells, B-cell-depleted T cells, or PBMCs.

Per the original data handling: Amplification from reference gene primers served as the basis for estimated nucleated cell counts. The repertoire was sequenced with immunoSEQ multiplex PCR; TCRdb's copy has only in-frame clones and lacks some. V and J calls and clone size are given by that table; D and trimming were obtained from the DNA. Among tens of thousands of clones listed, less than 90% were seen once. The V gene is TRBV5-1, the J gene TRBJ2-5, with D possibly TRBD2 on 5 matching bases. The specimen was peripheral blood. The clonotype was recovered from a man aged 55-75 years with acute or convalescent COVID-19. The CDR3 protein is CASSLLPEPSGTQYF. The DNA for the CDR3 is TGCGCCAGCAGCTTGCTGCCGGAACCGAGCGGGACCCAGTACTTC. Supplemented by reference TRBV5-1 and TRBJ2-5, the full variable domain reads KAGVTQTPRYLIKTRGQQVTLSCSPISGHRSVSWYQQTPGQGLQFLFEYFSETQRNKGNFPGRFSGRQFSNSRSEMNVSTLELGDSALYLCASSLLPEPSGTQYFGPGTRLLVL.